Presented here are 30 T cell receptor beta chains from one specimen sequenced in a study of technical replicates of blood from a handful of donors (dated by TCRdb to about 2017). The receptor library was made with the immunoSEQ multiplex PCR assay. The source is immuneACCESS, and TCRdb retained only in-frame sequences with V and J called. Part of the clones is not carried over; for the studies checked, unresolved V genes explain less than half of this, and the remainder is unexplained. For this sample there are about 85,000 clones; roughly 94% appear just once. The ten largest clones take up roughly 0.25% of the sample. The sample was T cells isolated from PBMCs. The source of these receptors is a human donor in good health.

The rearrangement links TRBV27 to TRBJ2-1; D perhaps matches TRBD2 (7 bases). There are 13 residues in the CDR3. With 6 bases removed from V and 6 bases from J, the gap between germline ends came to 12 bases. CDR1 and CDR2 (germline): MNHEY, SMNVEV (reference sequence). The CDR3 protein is CASSYREGNEQFF. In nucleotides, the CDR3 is TGTGCCAGCAGCTACAGGGAGGGCAATGAGCAGTTCTTC.

CDR3 sequence: CASSIGIVNTEAFF. CDR3 DNA: TGTGCCAGTAGTATCGGGATTGTGAACACTGAAGCTTTCTTT. The chain links TRBV19 to TRBJ1-1; D not certain. Germline CDR1 and CDR2: LNHDA and SQIVND (reference sequence). This CDR3 is 14 amino acids long. Trimming shortened V by 3 bases and J by 0 bases, and 8 bases separated the two germline ends.

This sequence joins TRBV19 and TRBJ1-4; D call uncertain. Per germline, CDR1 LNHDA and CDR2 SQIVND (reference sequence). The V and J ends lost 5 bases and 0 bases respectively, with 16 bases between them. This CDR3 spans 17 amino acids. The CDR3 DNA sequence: TGTGCCAGTAGTTTAACTCGACACCTTGCAACTAATGAAAAACTGTTTTTT. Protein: CASSLTRHLATNEKLFF. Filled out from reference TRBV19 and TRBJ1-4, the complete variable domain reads DGGITQSPKYLFRKEGQNVTLSCEQNLNHDAMYWYRQDPGQGLRLIYYSQIVNDFQKGDIAEGYSVSREKKESFPLTVTSAQKNPTAFYLCASSLTRHLATNEKLFFGSGTQLSVL.

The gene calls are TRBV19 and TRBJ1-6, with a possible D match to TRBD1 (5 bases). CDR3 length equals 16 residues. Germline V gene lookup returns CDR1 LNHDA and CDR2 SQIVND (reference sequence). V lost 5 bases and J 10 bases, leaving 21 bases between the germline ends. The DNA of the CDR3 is TGTGCCAGTAGTGCCGGGACTTCAGAGGGTAAATCACCCCTCCACTTT. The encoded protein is CASSAGTSEGKSPLHF.

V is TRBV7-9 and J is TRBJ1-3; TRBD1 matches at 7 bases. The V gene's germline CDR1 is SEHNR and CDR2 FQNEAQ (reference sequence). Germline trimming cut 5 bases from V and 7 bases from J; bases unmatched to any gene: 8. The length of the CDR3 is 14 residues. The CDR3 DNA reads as TGTGCCAGCAGCCAGGGGGGAATTGGGAACACCATATATTTT. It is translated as CASSQGGIGNTIYF.

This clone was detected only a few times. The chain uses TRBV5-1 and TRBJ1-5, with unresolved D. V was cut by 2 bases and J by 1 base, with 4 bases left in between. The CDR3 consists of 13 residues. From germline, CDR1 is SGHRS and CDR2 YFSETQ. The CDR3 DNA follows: TGCGCCAGCAGCTTATCAAGCAATCAGCCCCAGCATTTT. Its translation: CASSLSSNQPQHF.

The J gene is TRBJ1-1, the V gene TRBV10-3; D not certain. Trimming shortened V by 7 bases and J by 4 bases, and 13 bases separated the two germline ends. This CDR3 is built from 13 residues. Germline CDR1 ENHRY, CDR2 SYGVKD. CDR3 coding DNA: TGTGCCATCACCCACCGCCGGGGCACTGAAGCTTTCTTT. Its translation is CAITHRRGTEAFF.

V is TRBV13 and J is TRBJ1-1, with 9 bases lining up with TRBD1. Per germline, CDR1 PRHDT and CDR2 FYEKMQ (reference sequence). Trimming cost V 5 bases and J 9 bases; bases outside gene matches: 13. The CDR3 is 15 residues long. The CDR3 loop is CASSPRGQGLPQAFF. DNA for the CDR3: TGTGCCAGCAGCCCAAGGGGACAGGGCCTACCTCAAGCTTTCTTT.

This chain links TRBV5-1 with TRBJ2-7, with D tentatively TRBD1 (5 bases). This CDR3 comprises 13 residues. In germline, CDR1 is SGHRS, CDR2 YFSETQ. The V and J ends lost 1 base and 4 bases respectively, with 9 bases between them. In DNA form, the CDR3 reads TGCGCCAGCAGCTTGCCCAGGGAATACGAGCAGTACTTC. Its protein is CASSLPREYEQYF.

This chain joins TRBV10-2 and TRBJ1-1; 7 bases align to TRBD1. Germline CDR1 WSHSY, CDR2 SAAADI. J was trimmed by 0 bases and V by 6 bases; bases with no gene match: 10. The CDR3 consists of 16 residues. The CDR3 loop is CASSLSPTGMNTEAFF. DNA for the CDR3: TGCGCCAGCAGCTTATCCCCGACAGGGATGAACACTGAAGCTTTCTTT.

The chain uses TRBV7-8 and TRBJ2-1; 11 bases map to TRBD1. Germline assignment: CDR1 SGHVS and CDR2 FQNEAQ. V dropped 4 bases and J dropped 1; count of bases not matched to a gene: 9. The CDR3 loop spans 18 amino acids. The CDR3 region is CASSSGTGGSRSYNEQFF. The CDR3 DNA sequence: TGTGCCAGCAGCTCCGGGACAGGGGGTTCCCGTTCCTACAATGAGCAGTTCTTC.

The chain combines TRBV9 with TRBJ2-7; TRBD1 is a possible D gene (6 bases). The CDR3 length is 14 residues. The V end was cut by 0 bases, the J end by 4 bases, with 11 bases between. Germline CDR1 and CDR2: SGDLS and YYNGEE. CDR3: CASSVGIGGYEQYF. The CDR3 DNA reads TGTGCCAGCAGCGTAGGAATAGGGGGATACGAGCAGTACTTC.

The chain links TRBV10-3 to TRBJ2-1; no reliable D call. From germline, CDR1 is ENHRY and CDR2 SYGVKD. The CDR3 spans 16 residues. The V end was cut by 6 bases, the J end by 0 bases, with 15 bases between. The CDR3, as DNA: TGTGCCATCAGCACAACAGACAAGAGCTCCTACAATGAGCAGTTCTTC. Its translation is CAISTTDKSSYNEQFF.

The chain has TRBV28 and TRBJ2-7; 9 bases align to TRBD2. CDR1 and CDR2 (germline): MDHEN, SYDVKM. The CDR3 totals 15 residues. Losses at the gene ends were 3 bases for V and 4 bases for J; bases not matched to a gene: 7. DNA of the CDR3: TGTGCCAGCAGTTTGGTGGCTAGCGGGGTATACGAGCAGTACTTC. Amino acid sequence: CASSLVASGVYEQYF.

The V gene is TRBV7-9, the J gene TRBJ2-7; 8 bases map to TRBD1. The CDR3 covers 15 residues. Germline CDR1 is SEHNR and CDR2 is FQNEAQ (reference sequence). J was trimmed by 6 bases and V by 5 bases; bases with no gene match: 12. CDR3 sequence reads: CASSVSATGVSEQYF. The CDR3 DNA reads TGTGCCAGCAGCGTATCCGCGACAGGGGTCTCCGAGCAGTACTTC.

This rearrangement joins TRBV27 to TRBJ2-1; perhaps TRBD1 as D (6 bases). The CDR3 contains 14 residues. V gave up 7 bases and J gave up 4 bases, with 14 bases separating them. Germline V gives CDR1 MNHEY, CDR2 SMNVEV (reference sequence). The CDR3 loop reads CASTTQDRYNEQFF. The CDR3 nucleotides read TGTGCCAGCACCACCCAAGACAGGTACAATGAGCAGTTCTTC.

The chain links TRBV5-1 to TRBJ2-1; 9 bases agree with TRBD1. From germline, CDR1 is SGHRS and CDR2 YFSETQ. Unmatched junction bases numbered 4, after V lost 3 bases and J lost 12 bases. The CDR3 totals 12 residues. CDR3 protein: CASSSNRGRQFF. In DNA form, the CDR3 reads TGCGCCAGCAGCTCAAACAGGGGGCGGCAGTTCTTC. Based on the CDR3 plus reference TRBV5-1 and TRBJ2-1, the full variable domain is KAGVTQTPRYLIKTRGQQVTLSCSPISGHRSVSWYQQTPGQGLQFLFEYFSETQRNKGNFPGRFSGRQFSNSRSEMNVSTLELGDSALYLCASSSNRGRQFFGPGTRLTVL.

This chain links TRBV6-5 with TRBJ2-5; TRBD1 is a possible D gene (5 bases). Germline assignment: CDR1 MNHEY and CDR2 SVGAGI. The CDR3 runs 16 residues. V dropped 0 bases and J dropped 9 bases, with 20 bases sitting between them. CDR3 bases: TGTGCCAGCAGTTACTCGAGAAGAAGACGGAAAGGGGCCCAGTACTTC. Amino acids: CASSYSRRRRKGAQYF.

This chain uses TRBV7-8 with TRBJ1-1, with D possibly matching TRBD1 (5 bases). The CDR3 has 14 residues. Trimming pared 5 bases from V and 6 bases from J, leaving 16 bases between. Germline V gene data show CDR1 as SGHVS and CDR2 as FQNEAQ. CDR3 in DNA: TGTGCCAGCAGCCAGGGCCTCAGGAGATCTGAAGCTTTCTTT. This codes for CASSQGLRRSEAFF.

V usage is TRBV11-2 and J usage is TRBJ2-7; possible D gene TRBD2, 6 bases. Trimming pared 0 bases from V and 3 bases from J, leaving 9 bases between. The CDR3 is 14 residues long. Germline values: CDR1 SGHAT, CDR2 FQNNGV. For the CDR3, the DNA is TGTGCCAGCAGCTTAGATAGCGGTAACTACGAGCAGTACTTC. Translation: CASSLDSGNYEQYF.

CDR3 region: CASSLAGLAGRYNEQFF. CDR3 coding DNA: TGTGCCAGCAGCTTGGCAGGGCTAGCGGGAAGGTACAATGAGCAGTTCTTC. The chain employs TRBV5-4 and TRBJ2-1, with TRBD2 matching over 9 bases. CDR1 and CDR2 from the germline V gene are SGHNT and YYREEE (reference sequence). CDR3 length: 17 residues. V was clipped by 0 bases and J by 4 bases; unmatched bases: 8.

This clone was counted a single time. CDR3 region: CASSLISGGGSNQPQHF. The CDR3 DNA reads TGTGCCAGCAGTTTGATATCCGGGGGAGGGAGCAATCAGCCCCAGCATTTT. The V gene is TRBV27, the J gene TRBJ1-5; D is perhaps TRBD1 (5 bases). CDR1 is MNHEY and CDR2 is SMNVEV in the germline V gene (reference sequence). CDR3 size: 17 residues. V was pared by 3 bases and J by 1 base, with 16 bases between.

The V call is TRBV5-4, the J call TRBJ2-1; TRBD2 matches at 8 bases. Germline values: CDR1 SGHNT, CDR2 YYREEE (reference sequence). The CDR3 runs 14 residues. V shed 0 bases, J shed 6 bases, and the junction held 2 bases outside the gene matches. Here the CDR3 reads CASSLGAGGNEQFF. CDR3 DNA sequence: TGTGCCAGCAGCTTGGGTGCGGGGGGCAATGAGCAGTTCTTC.

CDR3 residues: CASKQGGGASYEQYF. DNA for the CDR3: TGTGCCAGCAAGCAGGGCGGGGGGGCGTCCTACGAGCAGTACTTC. The V call is TRBV2, the J call TRBJ2-7; TRBD2 matches 9 bases. After removal of 7 bases from V and 1 base from J, the junction contained 8 bases not matched to a gene. CDR3 length: 15 residues. Germline CDR1 and CDR2: SNHLY and FYNNEI.

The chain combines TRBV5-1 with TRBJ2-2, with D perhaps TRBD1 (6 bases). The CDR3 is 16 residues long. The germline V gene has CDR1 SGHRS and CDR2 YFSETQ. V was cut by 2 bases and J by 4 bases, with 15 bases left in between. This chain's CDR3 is CASSFRGPGSTGELFF. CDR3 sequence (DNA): TGCGCCAGCAGCTTCAGGGGCCCGGGGTCCACCGGGGAGCTGTTTTTT.

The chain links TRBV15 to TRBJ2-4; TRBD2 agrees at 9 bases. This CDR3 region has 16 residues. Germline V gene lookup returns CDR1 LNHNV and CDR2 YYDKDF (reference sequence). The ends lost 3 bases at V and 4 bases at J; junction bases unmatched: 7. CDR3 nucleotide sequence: TGTGCCACCAGCAGGGGCACAGCGGGAGGTAAAAACATTCAGTACTTC. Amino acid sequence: CATSRGTAGGKNIQYF.

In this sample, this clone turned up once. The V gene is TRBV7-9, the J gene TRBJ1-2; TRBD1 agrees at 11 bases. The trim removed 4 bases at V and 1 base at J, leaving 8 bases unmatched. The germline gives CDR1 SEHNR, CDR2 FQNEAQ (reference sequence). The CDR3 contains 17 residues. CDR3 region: CASSSLWTGGGNYGYTF. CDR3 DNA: TGTGCCAGCAGCTCTCTCTGGACAGGGGGCGGTAACTATGGCTACACCTTC.

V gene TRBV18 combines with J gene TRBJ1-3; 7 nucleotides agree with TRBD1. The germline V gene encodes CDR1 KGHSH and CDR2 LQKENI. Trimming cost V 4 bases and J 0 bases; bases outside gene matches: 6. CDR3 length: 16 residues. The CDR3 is CASSRGQLDSGNTIYF. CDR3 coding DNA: TGTGCCAGCTCACGGGGACAGCTGGACTCTGGAAACACCATATATTTT.

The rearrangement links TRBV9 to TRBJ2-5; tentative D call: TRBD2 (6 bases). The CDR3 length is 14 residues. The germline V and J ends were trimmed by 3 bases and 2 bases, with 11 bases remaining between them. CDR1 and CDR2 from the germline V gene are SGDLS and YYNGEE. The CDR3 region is CASSGGLLQETQYF. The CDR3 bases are TGTGCCAGCAGCGGGGGACTGCTTCAAGAGACCCAGTACTTC.

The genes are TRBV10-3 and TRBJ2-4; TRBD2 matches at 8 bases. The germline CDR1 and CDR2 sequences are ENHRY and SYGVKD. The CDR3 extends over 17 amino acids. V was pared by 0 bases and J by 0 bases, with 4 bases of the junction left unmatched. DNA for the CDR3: TGTGCCATCAGTGAGTCGGATACTAGCGGAGCCAAAAACATTCAGTACTTC. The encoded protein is CAISESDTSGAKNIQYF.